Listed below are T cell receptor beta chains from one sample, sequenced in a study of early T cells in non-severe SARS-CoV-2 infection. TCRdb fed the 5' RACE reads into MiXCR, producing one record per CDR3 protein. Here the sample spans about 80,000 distinct CDR3 sequences, about 11% being singletons. The sequenced material came from whole blood. These receptors were collected from an adult who was a healthcare worker with PCR-confirmed SARS-CoV-2 infection or an uninfected control (not recorded which). CDR3s include the opening cysteine and the closing phenylalanine or tryptophan. Size is stated for part of the rows, as once, few or many counts, or as a class when the clone is expanded.

v_call clone_size cdr3_aa
TRBV3-1 NA CASSQDVGGGAEAFF
TRBV12-3/TRBV12-4 many CASSYTLQGQFF
TRBV6-1 many CASSEALAGGTDTQYF
TRBV18 many CASSRLLSTDTQYF
TRBV6-6 NA CASSYWASGGITDTQYF
TRBV6-2/TRBV6-3 NA CASSSLGTGEQFF
TRBV2 few CASSDQAYEQYF
TRBV7-9 NA CATPDSNSGNTIYF
TRBV29-1 many CSVVRGLGGGELFF
TRBV7-3 NA CASSFQGSNTEAFF
TRBV29-1 many CSVAGLAGERSADTQYF
TRBV14 many CASSQDRTGGRYEQYF
TRBV6-6 NA CASSYYSSTDTQYF
TRBV29-1 few CSVTGGASTEAFF
TRBV11-2 many CASSLGSGGRYNEQFF
TRBV7-6 many CASSLSENTEAFF
TRBV6-2/TRBV6-3 few CASSYEGAGTEAFF
TRBV15 NA CATSKGGLNTGELFF
TRBV10-1 NA CASSESGMDYGYTF
TRBV10-2 NA CASRVGARTYEQYF
TRBV4-3 NA CASSQVANEQFF
TRBV5-5 few CASSVALGQGDYGYTF
TRBV11-1 few CASSLDRTNEQYF
TRBV4-1 many CASSQDPDPLEKLFF
TRBV12-3/TRBV12-4 few CASIKDRVGGNTIYF
TRBV7-3 few CASSVGEGGNTEVFF
TRBV29-1 many CSVEDYRDRVDEKLFF
TRBV11-1 NA CASSKGTANTEAFF
TRBV6-5 many CASKVGQPYNEQFF
TRBV7-2 NA CASSFSGHGDQPQHF
TRBV12-3/TRBV12-4 NA CASSWVFGRAKNIQYF
TRBV7-2 few CASRGQGVEGQYF
TRBV3-1 few CASSPSTGDEQYF
TRBV12-3/TRBV12-4 many CASSQGTGGGYGYTF
TRBV11-2 many CASSPAVGEQFF
TRBV3-1 many CASSPGANAGYGYTF
TRBV29-1 NA CSVGGGWANTEAFF
TRBV7-2 many CASNPLFRDTPTQYF
TRBV5-1 NA CASSLGDRWGDEQYF
TRBV20-1 many CSARAPTGTAYEQYF
TRBV7-2 NA CASRSDINYGYTF
TRBV7-2 many CASSPQSETQYF
TRBV4-2 many CASSSGLAGEETQYF
TRBV7-9 few CASSFRLGDNQETQYF
TRBV3-1 NA CASSQVLDRGRETQYF
TRBV7-8 few CASSFGQGNEQFF
TRBV6-2/TRBV6-3 NA CASSRPVGTQYF
TRBV6-2/TRBV6-3 few CASSRRGDTYEQYF
TRBV7-8 few CASSLAGLYTDTQYF